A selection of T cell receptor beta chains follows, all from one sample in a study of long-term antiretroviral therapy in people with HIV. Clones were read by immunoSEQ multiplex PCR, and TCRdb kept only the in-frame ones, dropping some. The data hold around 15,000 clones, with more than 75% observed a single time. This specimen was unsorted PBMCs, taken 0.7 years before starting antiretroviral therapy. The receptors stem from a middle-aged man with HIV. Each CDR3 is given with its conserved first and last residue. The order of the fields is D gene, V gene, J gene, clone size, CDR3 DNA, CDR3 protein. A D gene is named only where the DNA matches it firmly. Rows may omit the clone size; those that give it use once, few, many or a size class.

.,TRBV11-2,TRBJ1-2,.,TGTGCCAGCAGCTGGGCAGACTATGGCTACACCTTC,CASSWADYGYTF
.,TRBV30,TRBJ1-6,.,TGTGCCTGGAGTGTAAAGGAGGCACGGCTTAGCTCCTATAATTCACCCCTCCACTTT,CAWSVKEARLSSYNSPLHF
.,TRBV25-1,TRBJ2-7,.,TGTGCCAGCAGTGGGTCAGGGGGGTGGTACGAGCAGTACTTC,CASSGSGGWYEQYF
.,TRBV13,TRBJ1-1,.,TGTGCCAGCAGCAAACGAAAAGGTTGGAACACTGAAGCTTTCTTT,CASSKRKGWNTEAFF
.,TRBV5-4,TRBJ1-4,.,TGTGCCAGCAGCTTGGCAGGGTCTCGTGAAAAACTGTTTTTT,CASSLAGSREKLFF
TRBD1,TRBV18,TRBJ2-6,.,TGTGCCAGCTCCTTAAGGATCCCGGGACAGGGGGTTTCGTACGGGGCCAACGTCCTGACTTTC,CASSLRIPGQGVSYGANVLTF
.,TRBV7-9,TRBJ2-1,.,TGTGCCAGCAGCCCGGTGAGCACCCCTTTCTACAATGAGCAGTTCTTC,CASSPVSTPFYNEQFF
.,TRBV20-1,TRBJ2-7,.,TGCAGTGTGGTTTGGGACTACGAGCAGTACTTC,CSVVWDYEQYF
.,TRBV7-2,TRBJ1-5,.,TGTGCCGGAAATCAGCCCCAGCATTTT,CAGNQPQHF
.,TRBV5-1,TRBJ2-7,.,TGCGCCAGCAGCGAAGGACAGAACTACGAGCAGTACTTC,CASSEGQNYEQYF
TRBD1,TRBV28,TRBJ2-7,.,TGTGCCAGCAGTTTCCCGGGACAGTACTACGAGCAGTACTTC,CASSFPGQYYEQYF
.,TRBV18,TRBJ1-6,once,TGTGCCAGCTCACCGGGTCACCTACCTTCACCCCTCCACTTT,CASSPGHLPSPLHF
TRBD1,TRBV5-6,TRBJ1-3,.,TGTGCCAGCAGCTTGCCCATTCAGGGGGTCGGAAACACCATATATTTT,CASSLPIQGVGNTIYF
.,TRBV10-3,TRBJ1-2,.,TGTGCCATCAGCCCCGAGTTGGAGATTGACTATGGCTACACCTTC,CAISPELEIDYGYTF
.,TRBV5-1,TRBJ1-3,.,TGCGCCAGCAGCTATGCCCGACAGAGCTCTGGAAACACCATATATTTT,CASSYARQSSGNTIYF
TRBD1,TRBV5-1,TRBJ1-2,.,TGCGCCAGCAGCTTGATCTCGACAGGGGAGATCGGCTACACCTTC,CASSLISTGEIGYTF
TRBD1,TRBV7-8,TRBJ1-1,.,TGTGCCAGCAGCTTTTGGGGACAGGGTGAAGCTTTCTTT,CASSFWGQGEAFF
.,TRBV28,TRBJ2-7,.,TGTGCCAGCAAAGGGTCTGACGAGCAGTACTTC,CASKGSDEQYF
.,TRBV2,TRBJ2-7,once,TGTGCCAGCAAGGAGGGCGGGAAAGCCTACGAGCAGTACTTC,CASKEGGKAYEQYF
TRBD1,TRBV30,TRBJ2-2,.,TGTGCCTGGTTCCCCCGGGACAGGGGCACCGGGGAGCTGTTTTTT,CAWFPRDRGTGELFF
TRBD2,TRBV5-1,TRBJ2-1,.,TGCGCCAGCAGGAAACAGACTAGCGGGGGGCCCTCCTACAATGAGCAGTTCTTC,CASRKQTSGGPSYNEQFF
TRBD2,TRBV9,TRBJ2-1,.,TGTGCCAGCAGCGTAGATTCGGGGCTAGCGGGGGACAATGAGCAGTTCTTC,CASSVDSGLAGDNEQFF
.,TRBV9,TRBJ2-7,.,TGTGCCAGCAGCCAAGGGGGGCCCCCCTACGAGCAGTACTTC,CASSQGGPPYEQYF
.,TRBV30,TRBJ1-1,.,TGTGCCTGGAGTGGCGACGGGAACACTGAAGCTTTCTTT,CAWSGDGNTEAFF
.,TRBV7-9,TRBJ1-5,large,TGTGCCAGCAGCCCCGGGGCCGGGGGGCCCCAGCATTTT,CASSPGAGGPQHF
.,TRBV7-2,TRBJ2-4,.,TGTGCCAGCAGCCGAGGAGAAAGAAACATTCAGTACTTC,CASSRGERNIQYF
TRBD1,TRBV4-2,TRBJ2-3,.,TGTGCCAGCAGCCAAGATCTCTTAGGGGGCCTAGGGTTTACGCAGTATTTT,CASSQDLLGGLGFTQYF